The clone carrying this T cell receptor beta chain has only a few counts. All of the isolated RNA was reverse transcribed, so expressed TCRB transcripts were sequenced. Method: immunoSEQ multiplex PCR; TCRdb's copy keeps in-frame clones and lacks some. This table holds more than 150,000 clones, about 13% found once. This entry is derived from a study of beta chain features in type 1 diabetes. This CDR3 has 15 residues. Trimming removed 0 bases at V and 5 bases at J, with 12 bases between. Germline CDR1 SGHRS, CDR2 YFSETQ. Sequenced sample: central memory CD4+ T cells from blood. The chain employs TRBV5-1 and TRBJ2-1; possible D gene TRBD1, 6 bases. The receptor's source is a woman aged 18-29 years in good health. In DNA form, the CDR3 reads TGCGCCAGCAGCTTGGAAAACAGGGTTGACAATGAGCAGTTCTTC. This sequence encodes CASSLENRVDNEQFF.